One and the same sample provided the 24 T cell receptor beta chains below, sequenced in a study of graft-versus-host responses after intestinal transplantation. No antigen is known for these receptors. The protocol was immunoSEQ multiplex PCR, while the TCRdb copy is restricted to in-frame clones and leaves out a portion. The table records about 90,000 clones, approximately 92% of them present only once. The starting material was unstimulated CD8+ T cells sorted from spleen or lymph node cells, obtained before transplant. These receptor sequences come from a human donor who was the organ donor for an intestinal transplant.

V usage is TRBV9 and J usage is TRBJ1-2; maybe TRBD1 (5 bases). Germline CDR1 reads SGDLS; CDR2 reads YYNGEE. V lost 1 base and J lost 8, with 15 bases in between. This CDR3 contains 14 residues. DNA of the CDR3: TGTGCCAGCAGCGTATCGGAGGGGTTTGAGGGCTACACCTTC. It codes for CASSVSEGFEGYTF.

The chain couples TRBV28 to TRBJ2-7; the match to TRBD1 covers 9 bases. CDR3 length: 16 residues. V dropped 6 bases and J dropped 2; count of bases not matched to a gene: 11. Germline V lookup: CDR1 MDHEN, CDR2 SYDVKM. The chain's CDR3 is CASSQAGTGIPYEQYF. The CDR3 nucleotides read TGTGCCAGCAGCCAGGCCGGGACAGGGATCCCCTACGAGCAGTACTTC. Full variable domain (missing parts from reference TRBV28 and TRBJ2-7): DVKVTQSSRYLVKRTGEKVFLECVQDMDHENMFWYRQDPGLGLRLIYFSYDVKMKEKGDIPEGYSVSREKKERFSLILESASTNQTSMYLCASSQAGTGIPYEQYFGPGTRLTVT.

The rearrangement joins TRBV27 to TRBJ1-5; D unclear. Germline loops: CDR1 MNHEY, CDR2 SMNVEV (reference sequence). The CDR3 extends over 13 amino acids. The V end lost 3 bases, the J end lost 3 bases, and 6 bases lay between the germline ends. The CDR3 DNA follows: TGTGCCAGCAGTTTGTGGCCCAATCAGCCCCAGCATTTT. Amino acid sequence: CASSLWPNQPQHF.

The rearrangement joins TRBV18 to TRBJ2-2, with 11 nucleotides matching TRBD2. Unmatched junction bases numbered 10, after V lost 3 bases and J lost 4 bases. Germline V CDR1 and CDR2: KGHSH, LQKENI. The CDR3 loop spans 18 amino acids. The CDR3 is CASSPGTSGWRVTGELFF. As DNA, the CDR3 is TGTGCCAGCTCACCCGGGACTAGCGGCTGGCGGGTCACCGGGGAGCTGTTTTTT.

The genes are TRBV27 and TRBJ1-5; D unclear. There are 15 residues in the CDR3. The germline V gene has CDR1 MNHEY and CDR2 SMNVEV (reference sequence). V dropped 2 bases and J dropped 3 bases, with 11 bases sitting between them. CDR3 sequence (DNA): TGTGCCAGCAGTTTACTCAGCGTTACCAATCAGCCCCAGCATTTT. Its protein product is CASSLLSVTNQPQHF.

The chain combines TRBV28 with TRBJ2-7; 9 nucleotides agree with TRBD1. Looked up from germline, CDR1 is MDHEN and CDR2 is SYDVKM. V shed 2 bases and J 3 bases; nucleotides not matched to a gene: 23. This CDR3 spans 21 amino acids. The CDR3 sequence: CASSLSAGFSSQTGGNYEQYF. CDR3 nucleotides: TGTGCCAGCAGTTTAAGCGCTGGGTTCTCTAGCCAGACAGGGGGGAACTACGAGCAGTACTTC.

The chain is built from TRBV7-9 and TRBJ1-5; D is ambiguous. Germline V gene lookup returns CDR1 SEHNR and CDR2 FQNEAQ (reference sequence). The germline V and J ends were trimmed by 5 bases and 1 base, with 6 bases remaining between them. This CDR3 has 13 residues. CDR3: CASSSNSNQPQHF. CDR3 coding DNA: TGTGCCAGCAGCAGCAACAGCAATCAGCCCCAGCATTTT.

The rearrangement joins TRBV19 to TRBJ1-2, with 9 nucleotides matching TRBD1. Trimming removed 9 bases from V and 5 bases from J; junction bases left unmatched: 4. The CDR3 is 12 amino acids. The germline gives CDR1 LNHDA, CDR2 SQIVND (reference sequence). CDR3 sequence: CASKQGAYGYTF. In DNA, the CDR3 is TGTGCCAGCAAACAGGGGGCATATGGCTACACCTTC.

The chain employs TRBV9 and TRBJ2-2; D gene ambiguous. Trimming pared 6 bases from V and 6 bases from J, leaving 12 bases between. The germline gives CDR1 SGDLS, CDR2 YYNGEE. The CDR3 covers 13 residues. CDR3 bases: TGTGCCAGCACGCCGTTTACTGCCGGGGAGCTGTTTTTT. Translation: CASTPFTAGELFF. Based on the CDR3 plus reference TRBV9 and TRBJ2-2, the full variable domain is DSGVTQTPKHLITATGQRVTLRCSPRSGDLSVYWYQQSLDQGLQFLIQYYNGEERAKGNILERFSAQQFPDLHSELNLSSLELGDSALYFCASTPFTAGELFFGEGSRLTVL.

The chain couples TRBV7-9 to TRBJ2-7, with D possibly matching TRBD2 (5 bases). This CDR3 is built from 16 residues. The germline V and J ends were trimmed by 1 base and 1 base, with 14 bases remaining between them. The germline V gene has CDR1 SEHNR and CDR2 FQNEAQ (reference sequence). The CDR3 loop is CASSLVPGYPSYEQYF. The CDR3 DNA follows: TGTGCCAGCAGCTTAGTCCCGGGGTACCCATCCTACGAGCAGTACTTC.

The chain joins TRBV7-2 to TRBJ2-1; D possibly corresponds to TRBD2 (6 bases). The CDR3 spans 13 residues. CDR1 and CDR2 (germline): SGHTA, FQGNSA. The germline V and J ends were trimmed by 1 base and 10 bases, with 11 bases remaining between them. The CDR3 DNA is TGTGCCAGCAGCTTAGGGGCCGGAGGGGAGCAGTTCTTC. Its protein is CASSLGAGGEQFF. Full variable domain (missing parts from reference TRBV7-2 and TRBJ2-1): GAGVSQSPSNKVTEKGKDVELRCDPISGHTALYWYRQSLGQGLEFLIYFQGNSAPDKSGLPSDRFSAERTGGSVSTLTIQRTQQEDSAVYLCASSLGAGGEQFFGPGTRLTVL.

This clone was picked up one time. This chain joins TRBV4-3 and TRBJ1-3, with TRBD1 matching over 10 bases. With 6 bases clipped from V and 0 bases from J, the junction kept 8 bases outside the gene matches. The CDR3 covers 17 residues. Germline CDR1 reads LGHNA; CDR2 reads YSLEER. The CDR3 spells CASRERTGGFSGNTIYF. For the CDR3, the DNA is TGCGCCAGCAGAGAAAGGACAGGGGGTTTCTCTGGAAACACCATATATTTT.

This clone was detected once. This sequence joins TRBV18 and TRBJ1-2; no definite D call. The V gene lost 3 bases and the J gene lost 4 bases, with 21 bases spanning the gap. There are 17 residues in the CDR3. Germline V gene lookup returns CDR1 KGHSH and CDR2 LQKENI. This chain's CDR3 is CASSPSHIPPPSYGYTF. As DNA, the CDR3 is TGTGCCAGCTCACCCAGTCACATTCCCCCTCCCAGCTATGGCTACACCTTC.

This clone showed up just once. The rearrangement links TRBV7-2 to TRBJ2-7; TRBD1 matches at 9 bases. This CDR3 comprises 14 residues. Germline CDR1 SGHTA, CDR2 FQGNSA. V trimming: 5 bases; J trimming: 3 bases; junction bases outside the gene matches: 5. CDR3 nucleotides: TGTGCCAGCAGCGTCGGGACAGGGTTCTACGAGCAGTACTTC. Translated, it gives CASSVGTGFYEQYF.

The chain has TRBV19 and TRBJ1-2, with a tentative D call TRBD1 (6 bases). The CDR3 spans 13 residues. V lost 3 bases to trimming and J lost 8 bases, with 13 bases between them. Germline V gives CDR1 LNHDA, CDR2 SQIVND (reference sequence). CDR3 nucleotides: TGTGCCAGTAGTATGGACAGCCAGATCGGCTACACCTTC. This codes for CASSMDSQIGYTF.

The chain joins TRBV9 to TRBJ2-1; maybe TRBD1 (6 bases). Trimming pared 3 bases from V and 7 bases from J, leaving 17 bases between. This CDR3 has 15 residues. Germline V gene sequence: CDR1 SGDLS, CDR2 YYNGEE. For the CDR3, the DNA is TGTGCCAGCAGCGGGCCCCCAGGGGAGCCTAATGAGCAGTTCTTC. Encoded protein: CASSGPPGEPNEQFF.

The chain uses TRBV7-9 and TRBJ1-1; 7 nucleotides agree with TRBD1. Germline V gene sequence: CDR1 SEHNR, CDR2 FQNEAQ (reference sequence). The V gene end was trimmed by 5 bases and the J gene end by 0 bases; junction bases not matched to a gene: 12. This CDR3 is built from 17 residues. CDR3 region: CASSAQHQTGLNTEAFF. The CDR3 bases are TGTGCCAGCAGCGCACAACACCAGACAGGGCTGAACACTGAAGCTTTCTTT.

The chain recombines TRBV4-3 with TRBJ2-1, with a possible D match to TRBD2 (6 bases). V was shortened by 0 bases and J by 12 bases, with 12 bases between the two germline ends. Germline values: CDR1 LGHNA, CDR2 YSLEER. The CDR3 sequence is 13 residues long. The CDR3 loop reads CASSQDNQGGQFF. For the CDR3, the DNA is TGCGCCAGCAGCCAAGATAATCAGGGAGGGCAGTTCTTC.

The chain recombines TRBV19 with TRBJ2-5; D gene unclear. Germline V gene sequence: CDR1 LNHDA, CDR2 SQIVND (reference sequence). The CDR3 is made up of 13 amino acids. The V and J ends lost 5 bases and 2 bases respectively, with 9 bases between them. CDR3: CASSSWPQETQYF. The CDR3 bases are TGTGCCAGTAGTTCCTGGCCGCAAGAGACCCAGTACTTC.

This chain connects TRBV29-1 to TRBJ1-5; 7 bases map to TRBD1. Germline V gene lookup returns CDR1 SQVTM and CDR2 ANQGSEA. The CDR3 spans 16 residues. The CDR3 loop is CRLVGQVGRSNQPQHF. In DNA, the CDR3 is TGCAGGCTGGTAGGACAGGTCGGACGCAGCAATCAGCCCCAGCATTTT.

The V and J genes are TRBV9 and TRBJ2-3; possibly TRBD2 for D (5 bases). Germline CDR1 reads SGDLS; CDR2 reads YYNGEE. Trimming took off 4 bases at V and 0 bases at J, with 9 bases between the two ends. This CDR3 contains 14 residues. The CDR3 DNA follows: TGTGCCAGCAGCTCCTGGACTAGCACAGATACGCAGTATTTT. Translating gives CASSSWTSTDTQYF.

The chain employs TRBV6-5 and TRBJ2-3; 11 nucleotides align to TRBD1. The CDR3 contains 15 residues. The J segment lost 5 bases and the V segment lost 5 bases, leaving 6 bases of the junction unmatched. The germline CDR1 and CDR2 sequences are MNHEY and SVGAGI. This CDR3 reads CASSPLDRGLDTQYF. The DNA for the CDR3 is TGTGCCAGCAGTCCACTGGACAGGGGGCTAGATACGCAGTATTTT.

The V and J genes are TRBV19 and TRBJ2-1, with D perhaps TRBD2 (6 bases). Germline CDR1 is LNHDA and CDR2 is SQIVND (reference sequence). The CDR3 consists of 14 residues. Trimming took off 7 bases at V and 8 bases at J, with 18 bases between the two ends. The CDR3 DNA is TGTGCCAGTACCACTAGGGACTTTAGGGATGAGCAGTTCTTC. It specifies CASTTRDFRDEQFF.

This clone was picked up a small number of times. The V and J genes are TRBV4-1 and TRBJ2-7; D call uncertain. The CDR3 is 14 amino acids. CDR1 MGHRA and CDR2 YSYEKL come from the germline V gene. V was trimmed by 2 bases and J by 0 bases, leaving 8 bases between them. CDR3 bases: TGCGCCAGCAGCCAAATCCTGAGCTCCTACGAGCAGTACTTC. Its translation is CASSQILSSYEQYF.